This T cell receptor (beta chain) was recorded in a study of technical replicates of blood from a few donors. Here immunoSEQ multiplex PCR was the method, and the copy in TCRdb shows in-frame clones only, minus some. The table shows over 90,000 clones, with 95% occurring only once. V lost 5 bases and J lost 2; bases outside the gene matches: 17. CDR1 and CDR2 from the germline V gene are PRHDT and FYEKMQ (reference sequence). The CDR3 length is 18 residues. The chain has TRBV13 and TRBJ2-5; 7 bases are a match to TRBD2. The sequencing sample was made of T cells isolated from PBMCs. The TCR was taken from a human donor in good health. CDR3 nucleotide sequence: TGTGCCAGCAGCAATAGCGGGTATTTCTGGGGACGTCAAGAGACCCAGTACTTC. Amino acids: CASSNSGYFWGRQETQYF.